Below, 12 T cell receptor beta chains from the same sample are listed, as sequenced in a study of graft-versus-host responses after intestinal transplantation. The method was immunoSEQ multiplex PCR; TCRdb's version includes in-frame clones alone and lacks a portion of them. The table records some 41,000 clones, roughly 86% of them present only once. Sample: PBMCs, taken just under 270 days after transplant. The receptors originated from a human patient who received an intestinal transplant, so some T cells may come from the graft donor.

V gene TRBV10-1 combines with J gene TRBJ2-7; D perhaps matches TRBD1 (6 bases). The V end lost 3 bases, the J end lost 3 bases, and 12 bases lay between the germline ends. The CDR3 is 14 residues long. CDR1 is WNHNN and CDR2 is SYGVQD in the germline V gene (reference sequence). The CDR3 bases are TGCGCCAGCAGTGAAGGGGCGACAGGCTACGAGCAGTACTTC. The encoded protein is CASSEGATGYEQYF.

The chain is built from TRBV19 and TRBJ2-5; 10 bases fit TRBD1. With 4 bases clipped from V and 1 base from J, the junction kept 6 bases outside the gene matches. The CDR3 totals 16 residues. The germline V gene encodes CDR1 LNHDA and CDR2 SQIVND (reference sequence). The CDR3 is CASSTQTGGFQETQYF. The DNA of the CDR3 is TGTGCCAGTAGTACCCAGACAGGGGGCTTCCAAGAGACCCAGTACTTC.

The rearrangement uses TRBV19 and TRBJ1-2; weak D call: TRBD1 (5 bases). V was pared by 7 bases and J by 5 bases, with 14 bases between. This CDR3 is built from 13 residues. Germline assignment: CDR1 LNHDA and CDR2 SQIVND (reference sequence). CDR3 sequence: CASTSGALYGYTF. Here the CDR3 DNA reads TGTGCCAGTACCAGCGGGGCTCTTTATGGCTACACCTTC.

The genes are TRBV16 and TRBJ1-1; 9 bases agree with TRBD1. Per germline, CDR1 KGHSY and CDR2 FQNENV. The J segment lost 0 bases and the V segment lost 4 bases, leaving 3 bases of the junction unmatched. The CDR3 loop spans 15 amino acids. CDR3 amino acids: CASSRDRDLNTEAFF. The CDR3 coding sequence is TGTGCCAGCAGCCGGGACAGGGATTTGAACACTGAAGCTTTCTTT.

The chain carries TRBV18 and TRBJ1-6, with a tentative D call TRBD1 (5 bases). The CDR3 runs 13 residues. CDR1 and CDR2 (germline): KGHSH, LQKENI. V lost 4 bases, J lost 10 bases, and 11 bases lay in between. The DNA of the CDR3 is TGTGCCAGCTCACTGACACAGGAATCACCCCTCCACTTT. This codes for CASSLTQESPLHF. The whole variable domain, remainder taken from reference TRBV18 and TRBJ1-6, is NAGVMQNPRHLVRRRGQEARLRCSPMKGHSHVYWYRQLPEEGLKFMVYLQKENIIDESGMPKERFSAEFPKEGPSILRIQQVVRGDSAAYFCASSLTQESPLHFGNGTRLTVT.

The chain couples TRBV5-4 to TRBJ2-1; 12 bases agree with TRBD2. CDR3 length: 17 amino acids. Germline CDR1 is SGHNT and CDR2 is YYREEE (reference sequence). V shed 2 bases, J shed 2 bases, and the junction held 5 bases outside the gene matches. CDR3 nucleotide sequence: TGTGCCAGCAGCTTATTACTAGCGGGGGGCACCTACAATGAGCAGTTCTTC. It encodes CASSLLLAGGTYNEQFF.

The chain has TRBV4-1 and TRBJ2-7; 10 nucleotides align to TRBD1. This CDR3 has 14 amino acids. Germline CDR1 is MGHRA and CDR2 is YSYEKL. Unmatched junction bases numbered 3, after V lost 3 bases and J lost 4 bases. CDR3 sequence: CASSQGQGSYEQYF. For the CDR3, the DNA is TGCGCCAGCAGCCAGGGACAGGGGTCTTACGAGCAGTACTTC.

The chain combines TRBV9 with TRBJ1-3; 10 positions agree with TRBD1. The J segment lost 3 bases and the V segment lost 2 bases, leaving 8 bases of the junction unmatched. The CDR3 loop spans 17 amino acids. Germline CDR1 SGDLS, CDR2 YYNGEE. CDR3 in amino acids: CASSVTGQGSGGNTIYF. Written as DNA, the CDR3 is TGTGCCAGCAGCGTGACGGGACAGGGGAGTGGTGGAAACACCATATATTTT. Together with reference TRBV9 and TRBJ1-3, the CDR3 gives the full variable domain: DSGVTQTPKHLITATGQRVTLRCSPRSGDLSVYWYQQSLDQGLQFLIQYYNGEERAKGNILERFSAQQFPDLHSELNLSSLELGDSALYFCASSVTGQGSGGNTIYFGEGSWLTVV.

The rearrangement links TRBV9 to TRBJ2-7, with D possibly TRBD2 on 5 matching bases. In germline, CDR1 is SGDLS, CDR2 YYNGEE. Between the trimmed V and J ends, which lost 2 bases and 7 bases, there was a span of 19 bases. The CDR3 sequence is 15 residues long. As DNA, the CDR3 is TGTGCCAGCAGCGTGGAGGCCCAGCGAACGCGGGAGCAGTACTTC. This sequence encodes CASSVEAQRTREQYF.

The rearrangement joins TRBV7-9 to TRBJ2-7; 7 bases are a match to TRBD1. Germline values: CDR1 SEHNR, CDR2 FQNEAQ (reference sequence). This CDR3 is 13 amino acids long. V lost 5 bases, J lost 3 bases, and 4 bases stayed unmatched. The CDR3 DNA reads TGTGCCAGCAGCGTTACAGGGGACTACGAGCAGTACTTC. This sequence encodes CASSVTGDYEQYF.

The chain employs TRBV7-9 and TRBJ2-5, with D hard to call. The CDR3 covers 14 residues. With 5 bases removed from V and 5 bases from J, the gap between germline ends came to 15 bases. In germline, CDR1 is SEHNR, CDR2 FQNEAQ (reference sequence). CDR3 amino acids: CASSPTVPGETQYF. CDR3 coding DNA: TGTGCCAGCAGCCCAACGGTCCCTGGGGAGACCCAGTACTTC.

This sequence joins TRBV9 and TRBJ1-1, with D tentatively TRBD1 (5 bases). The V end lost 0 bases, the J end lost 6 bases, and 9 bases lay between the germline ends. The CDR3 covers 13 residues. Per the germline V gene, CDR1 is SGDLS and CDR2 is YYNGEE. The DNA for the CDR3 is TGTGCCAGCAGCGTAGGGGGCGCCGCTGAAGCTTTCTTT. It translates to CASSVGGAAEAFF.